The 10 T cell receptor beta chains below were found in one sample sequenced in a study of blood T cell repertoires in COVID-19. Sequenced by immunoSEQ multiplex PCR; TCRdb stores in-frame clones only, minus some. The repertoire holds approximately 100,000 clones, with 85% as singletons. Sequenced: peripheral blood. The receptor set was obtained from a woman between 65 and 79 years old with active or convalescent COVID-19.

This rearrangement joins TRBV30 to TRBJ2-7; 9 positions match TRBD1. CDR3 length equals 13 residues. The germline V gene has CDR1 GTSNPN and CDR2 SVGIG (reference sequence). V shed 5 bases, J shed 4 bases, and the junction held 6 bases outside the gene matches. CDR3 in DNA: TGTGCCTGGGGACAGGGGCTGATATACGAGCAGTACTTC. It is translated as CAWGQGLIYEQYF.

This chain uses TRBV2 with TRBJ1-6, with 8 bases aligning to TRBD1. This CDR3 is built from 13 residues. Germline V CDR1 and CDR2: SNHLY, FYNNEI. V was pared by 4 bases and J by 16 bases, with 9 bases of the junction left unmatched. CDR3 region: CASSVTGEGLLHF. CDR3 bases: TGTGCCAGCAGTGTGACAGGGGAGGGGCTTCTCCACTTT.

In this sample, this clone turned up a few times. The chain employs TRBV18 and TRBJ2-7; D may be TRBD2 (5 bases). CDR3 length: 15 residues. V lost 2 bases to trimming and J lost 2 bases, with 13 bases between them. Germline loops: CDR1 KGHSH, CDR2 LQKENI. CDR3 DNA: TGTGCCAGCTCACCAAACCCCGGGGAGCCCTACGAGCAGTACTTC. Translating gives CASSPNPGEPYEQYF. Based on the CDR3 plus reference TRBV18 and TRBJ2-7, the full variable domain is NAGVMQNPRHLVRRRGQEARLRCSPMKGHSHVYWYRQLPEEGLKFMVYLQKENIIDESGMPKERFSAEFPKEGPSILRIQQVVRGDSAAYFCASSPNPGEPYEQYFGPGTRLTVT.

V and J are TRBV5-5 and TRBJ2-1; TRBD2 matches 9 bases. There are 14 residues in the CDR3. Per the germline V gene, CDR1 is SGHKS and CDR2 is YYEKEE (reference sequence). V lost 3 bases, J lost 5 bases, and 3 bases stayed unmatched. CDR3 sequence reads: CASSSLAGNNEQFF. The CDR3 DNA reads TGTGCCAGCAGCTCCCTAGCGGGGAACAATGAGCAGTTCTTC.

The chain joins TRBV25-1 to TRBJ1-1, with TRBD1 matching over 9 bases. Germline CDR1 MGHDK, CDR2 SYGVNS. This CDR3 has 13 residues. V shed 4 bases, J shed 5 bases, and the junction held 2 bases outside the gene matches. DNA for the CDR3: TGTGCCAGCAGTGCGACAGGGGGAACTGAAGCTTTCTTT. Translating it yields CASSATGGTEAFF.

The CDR3 loop is CASSSYSEQYF. DNA of the CDR3: TGTGCCAGCAGCTCCTACAGTGAGCAGTACTTC. The rearrangement links TRBV7-2 to TRBJ2-7; no reliable D call. V was pared by 4 bases and J by 7 bases, with 8 bases between. This CDR3 has 11 amino acids. The germline gives CDR1 SGHTA, CDR2 FQGNSA.

This clone occurred once. This chain links TRBV28 with TRBJ1-2; D may be TRBD1 (5 bases). Per the germline V gene, CDR1 is MDHEN and CDR2 is SYDVKM. This CDR3 is built from 10 residues. V gave up 8 bases and J gave up 7 bases, with 8 bases separating them. This chain's CDR3 is CASGAFGYTF. The CDR3 DNA follows: TGTGCCAGCGGGGCTTTTGGCTACACCTTC.

The chain couples TRBV7-2 to TRBJ2-1, with 7 bases matching TRBD2. Trimming at V came to 5 bases and at J to 1 base, leaving 8 bases not matched to a gene. The germline V gene has CDR1 SGHTA and CDR2 FQGNSA. The CDR3 loop spans 16 amino acids. CDR3 protein: CASSSRRGGSYNEQFF. The CDR3, as DNA: TGTGCCAGCAGCAGTCGAAGGGGAGGGTCCTACAATGAGCAGTTCTTC.

This chain joins TRBV5-6 and TRBJ1-1, with TRBD1 identical over 8 bases. The V segment lost 4 bases and the J segment 5 bases; nucleotides outside the gene matches: 10. The CDR3 runs to 15 residues. CDR1 and CDR2 from the germline V gene are SGHDT and YYEEEE. The CDR3 DNA is TGTGCCAGCAGCGTGGGGGTTAGACAGGGGACTGAAGCTTTCTTT. Translation: CASSVGVRQGTEAFF.

The rearrangement links TRBV3-1 (or the pseudogene TRBV3-2) to TRBJ2-3; 10 bases match TRBD2. This CDR3 comprises 16 residues. Germline lookup yields CDR1 LGHDT and CDR2 YNNKEL (reference sequence). V lost 5 bases and J lost 3; bases outside the gene matches: 8. CDR3 in amino acids: CASSGPGLARTDTQYF. The CDR3 coding sequence is TGTGCCAGCAGCGGACCGGGACTAGCGCGAACAGATACGCAGTATTTT.